This TCR beta chain was obtained from a study of identical twins. Overall study results and limits: Twins showed weaker excess sharing in their beta out-of-frame sequences. Reduced insertions were recorded for abundant cord blood beta clonotypes, with no such pattern in memory repertoires.

A universal primer binding site was introduced by template switching. The final cDNA contained unique molecular identifiers. TCRdb re-called the 5' RACE reads through MiXCR, storing one row per CDR3 protein. The sample contains around 470,000 distinct CDR3 sequences, 11% to 15% of which appear only once. Germline V lookup: CDR1 DFQATT, CDR2 SNEGSKA (reference sequence). The junction had 6 bases not matched to a gene; V was cut back by 3 bases and J by 5 bases. There are 14 residues in the CDR3. Comments on this clonotype: The target antigen is unknown.

This sample also belongs to another study, concerning yellow fever vaccine responses in identical twins.

Sample: CD4+ T cells sorted from blood. The clonotype originates from a young woman in good health. The chain employs TRBV20-1 and TRBJ2-5, with 10 bases lining up with TRBD1. CDR3 nucleotide sequence: TGCAGTGCTAGTAGGACAGGGGGTTTGGAGACCCAGTACTTC. Translated, it gives CSASRTGGLETQYF.